This T cell receptor beta chain was identified during a study of human T cells and chemical hapten exposure (dated by TCRdb to the early 2020s). Regarding the research as a whole: For sensitization, 2% DPC in acetone was applied to a 2 cm by 2 cm area of upper inner arm skin. The patient cohort, mostly female, included alopecia areata with under or over 50% scalp involvement, alopecia totalis and alopecia universalis. Patients additionally received weekly therapeutic DPC doses to the scalp throughout the approximately 25-week study period. Blood was sampled from patients pre-sensitization (week 0) and at 2, 6 and about 24 weeks after DPC sensitization. Under 30 alopecia patients gave blood for TCR sequencing at one to four time points (pre-sensitization, 2, 6 and 24 weeks). Libraries were pooled for sequencing, and variation in per-sample TCR yields was attributed mainly to small differences in library volumes within the pool. In alopecia patients, the study followed how the peripheral blood TCR repertoire changed in vivo over primary and secondary sensitization to diphenylcyclopropenone (DPC), a hapten. Patch tests used Finn chambers with 0.01% DPC on the upper back, scored after 6 days by International Contact Dermatitis Research Group standards. Broad study findings and their caveats: Because every patient had alopecia, a presumed autoimmune disease, the patients' immune response might differ from that of healthy individuals. Patch test score was positively correlated with the number of PT1 expanded TCRs, with significance at thresholds 8, 16 and 32 but not at 4. DPC sensitization did not change how many TCRs were above 1 in 1000 frequency, and no evidence was found of alterations in global repertoire structure. Repeated subsampling changed both the strength of the expansion versus patch-test correlation and the threshold at which the correlation became significant. Compared with pre-sensitization or healthy control sets, expanded TCRs formed significantly more large CDR3 similarity clusters, which is consistent with antigen-driven responses.

From cysteine to phenylalanine, the CDR3 is 14 amino acids long. The retained sequence is limited to the CDR3, 42 bases, with the frame set at the first base. V is clipped by 4 bases and J by 1 base, and the sequence between their germline boundaries is 11 bases long. CDR1 SGHKS and CDR2 YYEKEE were looked up in the germline V gene (reference sequence). Library creation used RACE. This sample was sequenced with a NextSeq 500. During library preparation, unique molecular identifiers were attached to individual cDNA molecules so that TCRs could be counted in a quantitative, reproducible way. From each blood RNA sample, both TCR alpha and TCR beta chains were sequenced. On the authors' methods: A median of approximately 96,000 TCRs per sample was observed, with a range of 23,224 to 690,600. The Decombinator software suite was used to annotate the V, J and CDR3 of the TCR reads. To make PS versus PT1 abundance plots, every sample was subsampled to the same number of TCRs (28,000). Expanded TCRs were defined as absent before sensitization and observed at least eight times at the 2-week time point. TCRdb reanalyzed the raw reads on its own, using fastp at Q25 for trimming and MiXCR for clone calling, and kept in-frame beta chains. For every CDR3 protein sequence, its rows merge into one entry that carries the most common genes and DNA. The V and J calls, along with clone size, are taken from TCRdb and not from the paper's own processing. This sample has approximately 110,000 distinct CDR3 sequences in its table, and approximately 10% of those were observed once. The top ten constitute roughly 3.3% of the sample.

This clonotype was seen repeatedly, ten times or more. What this receptor recognizes is not known. Per-base qualities were not stored, and no clone one base away is much larger. The time point label, read with the paper, signifies: patch test 1, 2 weeks after DPC sensitization. The treatment or condition label corresponds to: therapeutic diphenylcyclopropenone sensitization with weekly scalp DPC. At every patch-test visit, the blood draw took place before the patch test was put on. Eligible patients were aged 18 to 70, diagnosed with alopecia, deemed suitable for DPC therapy, and excluded if pregnant. Total RNA was isolated from unfractionated whole blood collected in Tempus Blood RNA tubes.

Specimen: whole blood, collected in connection with sensitization to the hapten diphenylcyclopropenone (DPC). This sequence originates from a woman aged 40 to 50 with alopecia areata. Some clones in this sample may be carry-over from other donors' samples. The rearranged segments are TRBV5-5 and TRBJ2-5, with a tentative D gene TRBD1 over 6 matching bases. The CDR3 is CASSHGTSQETQYF. The base sequence is TGTGCCAGCAGCCACGGGACATCCCAAGAGACCCAGTACTTC.